The 14 T cell receptor beta chains presented below share a single source sample, sequenced in a study of radiation and T cells in renal cell carcinoma. Stated time point: blood 2 weeks post-SBRT. Specified treatment: 15 Gy SBRT to primary tumor, nephrectomy 4 weeks later. TCRdb's copy holds only in-frame clones and misses some; the assay was immunoSEQ multiplex PCR. In the table there are roughly 130,000 clones, 88% of which are singletons. The material sequenced was blood, taken from a patient whose treatment included radiotherapy and nephrectomy. Receptors were obtained from a woman in her sixties or seventies with renal cell carcinoma.

The V and J genes are TRBV23-1 and TRBJ2-5; 8 bases map to TRBD1. TRBV23-1 belongs to the ORF category, with a function that is uncertain. The J segment lost 3 bases and the V segment lost 2 bases, leaving 2 bases of the junction unmatched. The CDR3 consists of 14 residues. CDR3: CASSQQDREETQYF. Here the CDR3 DNA reads TGCGCCAGCAGTCAACAGGACAGGGAAGAGACCCAGTACTTC.

The rearrangement joins TRBV5-4 to TRBJ2-5, with D possibly being TRBD2 (5 bases). Germline CDR1 SGHNT, CDR2 YYREEE (reference sequence). The CDR3 has 12 residues. Trimming left V 3 bases short and J 5 bases short, with 8 bases between. CDR3 sequence reads: CASSSGFETQYF. CDR3 in DNA: TGTGCCAGCAGCTCGGGGTTTGAGACCCAGTACTTC. The variable domain in full, completed from reference TRBV5-4 and TRBJ2-5, reads ETGVTQSPTHLIKTRGQQVTLRCSSQSGHNTVSWYQQALGQGPQFIFQYYREEENGRGNFPPRFSGLQFPNYSSELNVNALELDDSALYLCASSSGFETQYFGPGTRLLVL.

The V call is TRBV25-1, the J call TRBJ1-1; TRBD1 aligns across 7 bases. CDR1 is MGHDK, CDR2 SYGVNS, per germline. The CDR3 runs 14 residues. V lost 4 bases and J lost 5; bases outside the gene matches: 7. Here the CDR3 DNA reads TGTGCCAGCAGTGTACAGGGGCGGGGGACTGAAGCTTTCTTT. Translated: CASSVQGRGTEAFF. Full variable domain (remainder filled in from reference TRBV25-1 and TRBJ1-1): EADIYQTPRYLVIGTGKKITLECSQTMGHDKMYWYQQDPGMELHLIHYSYGVNSTEKGDLSSESTVSRIRTEHFPLTLESARPSHTSQYLCASSVQGRGTEAFFGQGTRLTVV.

The chain combines TRBV4-3 with TRBJ2-6; TRBD2 matches 12 bases. Germline lookup yields CDR1 LGHNA and CDR2 YSLEER. The junction had 2 bases not matched to a gene; V was cut back by 0 bases and J by 2 bases. The CDR3 has 18 amino acids. CDR3 DNA: TGCGCCAGCAGCCAAGATCCTAGCGGGGGGGCTGGGGCCAACGTCCTGACTTTC. It translates to CASSQDPSGGAGANVLTF.

The genes are TRBV28 and TRBJ2-7, with D possibly TRBD2 on 6 matching bases. This CDR3 region has 13 residues. Germline-derived CDR1 and CDR2 are MDHEN and SYDVKM. Trimming stripped 5 bases from V and 6 bases from J, with 14 bases between. The CDR3, as DNA: TGTGCCAGCAGTCGGGGGAGGCACTCCGAGCAGTACTTC. Residues: CASSRGRHSEQYF.

The chain has TRBV7-2 and TRBJ1-1, with a weak D call TRBD1 (5 bases). The V gene lost 0 bases and the J gene lost 1 base, with 15 bases spanning the gap. Per the germline V gene, CDR1 is SGHTA and CDR2 is FQGNSA. This CDR3 is built from 17 residues. The CDR3 DNA sequence: TGTGCCAGCAGCTTAGCGCGGGGCAGGAATTGGAACACTGAAGCTTTCTTT. It translates to CASSLARGRNWNTEAFF.

The chain recombines TRBV9 with TRBJ1-1; D may be TRBD1 (5 bases). With 3 bases removed from V and 5 bases from J, the gap between germline ends came to 14 bases. The CDR3 has 14 residues. The V gene's germline CDR1 is SGDLS and CDR2 YYNGEE. Here the CDR3 reads CASSAHGRGTEAFF. The CDR3 DNA reads as TGTGCCAGCAGCGCACACGGACGGGGGACTGAAGCTTTCTTT.

This clone was found once. The chain combines TRBV10-2 with TRBJ2-3; D call uncertain. The ends were cut back, 6 bases at V and 5 bases at J, with 9 bases in the middle. The CDR3 spans 12 residues. Looked up from germline, CDR1 is WSHSY and CDR2 is SAAADI. The CDR3 loop reads CASSPSGDTQYF. DNA of the CDR3: TGCGCCAGCAGCCCGAGTGGAGATACGCAGTATTTT.

The rearrangement links TRBV7-6 to TRBJ2-3; 8 bases fit TRBD1. The CDR3 spans 16 residues. V trimming: 4 bases; J trimming: 2 bases; junction bases outside the gene matches: 8. CDR1 and CDR2 (germline): SGHVS, FNYEAQ. Written as DNA, the CDR3 is TGTGCCAGCAGCTCTGAGGACAGGGTTAACACAGATACGCAGTATTTT. This codes for CASSSEDRVNTDTQYF.

This clone was counted only a few times. The chain combines TRBV6-5 with TRBJ1-5; D is undetermined. Per germline, CDR1 MNHEY and CDR2 SVGAGI. V shed 2 bases and J shed 5 bases, with 7 bases lying between them. This CDR3 spans 13 amino acids. CDR3: CASSYGRYQPQHF. The CDR3 DNA sequence: TGTGCCAGCAGTTACGGGCGATATCAGCCCCAGCATTTT.

The chain combines TRBV6-1 with TRBJ1-4; D call uncertain. Trimming took 8 bases from V and 0 from J, leaving 7 bases between them. Germline CDR1 reads MNHNS; CDR2 reads SASEGT. The CDR3 covers 13 residues. Written as DNA, the CDR3 is TGTGCCAGCCTCCGGACAACTAATGAAAAACTGTTTTTT. Protein: CASLRTTNEKLFF.

The rearrangement joins TRBV19 to TRBJ1-1, with D perhaps matching TRBD1 (5 bases). Trimming pared 3 bases from V and 1 base from J, leaving 9 bases between. Germline CDR1 reads LNHDA; CDR2 reads SQIVND (reference sequence). There are 14 residues in the CDR3. In DNA form, the CDR3 reads TGTGCCAGTAGTATGGGGACCCAGAACACTGAAGCTTTCTTT. Encoded protein: CASSMGTQNTEAFF.

The rearrangement uses TRBV5-4 and TRBJ2-7, with D perhaps matching TRBD1 (5 bases). CDR3 length: 14 amino acids. Trimming took 3 bases from V and 6 from J, leaving 16 bases between them. Germline V gives CDR1 SGHNT, CDR2 YYREEE (reference sequence). CDR3 amino acids: CASSSDKFRVEQYF. CDR3 DNA: TGTGCCAGCAGCTCGGATAAGTTCAGGGTCGAGCAGTACTTC.

CDR3 loop: CAISLTGGEQYF. The CDR3, as DNA: TGTGCCATCAGTCTAACAGGGGGCGAGCAGTACTTC. J is TRBJ2-7 and V is TRBV10-3; 8 positions match TRBD1. With V trimmed by 5 bases and J by 6 bases, 3 bases remained unmatched. Germline loops: CDR1 ENHRY, CDR2 SYGVKD. This CDR3 contains 12 residues.